The subject of this entry is one TCR beta chain. Its ends do not fully match the called genes, so a read error is possible. These data come from a study of technical replicates of blood from a handful of donors. Clones were read by immunoSEQ multiplex PCR, and TCRdb kept only the in-frame ones, dropping some. The sample consists of about 79,000 clones, roughly 92% of them appearing once. CDR1 and CDR2 (germline): SGHRS, YFSETQ. The CDR3 is 12 amino acids. The receptor's source is a human donor in good health. J is TRBJ2-7 and V is TRBV5-1; 9 bases map to TRBD1. The specimen was T cells isolated from PBMCs. CDR3 nucleotide sequence: TGCGCCAGCAGCCTAACGGGACAGGGAAGTTTCTTC. Encoded protein: CASSLTGQGSFF.